This T cell receptor (beta chain) was sequenced in a study of Ad26.COV2.S vaccination and SARS-CoV-2 variants. The data were produced by immunoSEQ multiplex PCR, yet TCRdb's version contains in-frame clones alone and is incomplete. Of over 400,000 clones in the sample, approximately 92% were seen once. In regard to this clone: Antigen unknown.

The CDR3 length is 16 residues. V lost 2 bases to trimming and J lost 6 bases, with 17 bases between them. In germline, CDR1 is GTSNPN, CDR2 SVGIG (reference sequence). Treatment: roughly 19 received Ad26.COV2.S at low or high dose, single or two shots; 5 received placebo; per-sample allocation not given. Material that was analyzed had been drawn on day 63 after the first vaccine or placebo injection. General study results and limits: Measures of TCR breadth and depth may have fallen short of total T cell responses.

The V call is TRBV30, the J call TRBJ1-6; a weak D match, TRBD1 (6 bases). The TCR originated in a person aged 18-65 years who received the Ad26.COV2.S COVID-19 vaccine or a placebo. Sequenced material: peripheral blood, taken in a trial of Ad26.COV2.S vaccine versus placebo. The CDR3 loop is CAWSLSGGQGNSPLHF. CDR3 sequence (DNA): TGTGCCTGGAGTCTCTCGGGGGGGCAGGGTAATTCACCCCTCCACTTT.